This is a list of T cell receptor beta chains from one sample in a study of graft-versus-host responses after intestinal transplantation. Clones were sequenced by immunoSEQ multiplex PCR, and TCRdb holds only the in-frame ones, with some missing. The sample lists more than 50,000 clones, 89% occurring once. The specimen was ileum tissue, collected 350 to 400 days after transplant. These receptors were taken from a human patient who received an intestinal transplant, so some T cells may come from the graft donor. CDR3s leave out the opening cysteine and the closing phenylalanine or tryptophan. The order of the fields is V gene, CDR3 protein.

>TRBV4-1
ASSHEPSSGETQY
>TRBV6-5
ASSYDSGLKTEAF
>TRBV28
ASSWAGRGSPLH
>TRBV5-1
ASSLGLPNSPLH
>TRBV6-5
ASSYSWGTEAF
>TRBV18
ASSPRGSDPYGYT
>TRBV5-4
ASSLVGTGSANYGYT
>TRBV11-1
ASSPEAGARTDTQY
>TRBV7-9
ASSLSSSTHGYT
>TRBV6-5
ASSYNSGGGKNIQY
>TRBV2
ASRGLVETQY
>TRBV5-1
ASSLGGTQTGELF
>TRBV11-2
ASSYLAGVVEQY
>TRBV9
ASSVGVGGADTQY
>TRBV6-5
ASSYRPGDGVSNLH
>TRBV6-6
ASSYSRGANYGYT
>TRBV2
ASSGGDNEQF
>TRBV6-5
ASSYSGTDQETQY
>TRBV9
ASSVGLAESYTDTQY
>TRBV2
ASRQRTGTGGGYT
>TRBV5-1
ASSAGPPGVPLGDEQF
>TRBV2
ASSGFPGHEGETQY
>TRBV27
ASSFGGSNPYGYT
>TRBV27
ASSFGIEQF
>TRBV1
TSRVKRLCKSRANVLT
>TRBV4-1
ASSRTGGHNQPQH
>TRBV4-1
ASSQDGLAGAGEQY
>TRBV18
ASSPIEETQY
>TRBV5-1
ASSLPGPGNTEAF
>TRBV11-1
ASGGRELF
>TRBV9
ASSVGQANEKLF
>TRBV7-7
ASSLAQRVGNTGELF
>TRBV5-1
ASSRPRLTDTQY
>TRBV27
ASSRATGELF
>TRBV13
ASKSWGSHEQF
>TRBV14
ASSPLSGTDTQY
>TRBV19
ASSWTGEGEQY
>TRBV2
ASSRLTGGQDTQY
>TRBV4-1
ASSHGAGPTDTQY
>TRBV4-2
ASSQEVYSNQPQH
>TRBV7-2
ASSQVGLFSYEQY
>TRBV7-9
ASSSGQNYGYT
>TRBV9
ASSGGLAGYTDTQY
>TRBV6-5
ASRVTQANYGYT
>TRBV10-1
ASSPGTGEYEQY
>TRBV21-1
ASSTEGGGDQPQH
>TRBV7-2
ASSSSSESGPPQH
>TRBV6-6
ASSYGGAYGYT
>TRBV5-1
ASSLGKAEAF
>TRBV13
ASSLFGASPSTDTQY
>TRBV5-1
ASSTSRTGGNNEQF
>TRBV5-6
ASSLGGQNQPQH
>TRBV19
ASRGQGVRAKNIQY
>TRBV6-6
ASSTGTGFEKLF
>TRBV14
ASPGTANSPLH
>TRBV5-1
ASTLLSDRSSSYEQY
>TRBV6-5
ASSSGTGGYEQY
>TRBV15
ATSLKRTSGASTDTQY
>TRBV5-6
ASSSTGDRYEQY